The clone carrying this T cell receptor beta chain came up many times. These data come from a study of T-cell reconstitution after alpha-beta-depleted transplantation in children. The V gene's germline CDR1 is MDHEN and CDR2 SYDVKM. V was cut by 6 bases and J by 0 bases, with 15 bases left in between. This CDR3 is 15 amino acids long. Researchers prepared the TCRbeta library using unique molecular identifiers, the study reports. A single record per CDR3 protein comes from TCRdb applying MiXCR to the PCR reads. In the table there are 250,000 to 300,000 distinct CDR3 sequences, 10% of which are singletons.

Here the sequenced sample was PBMCs, taken before TCRalphabeta/CD19-depleted stem cell transplant. The receptor was derived from a boy younger than two with acute myeloid leukemia, due to receive a stem cell transplant. The V gene is TRBV28, the J gene TRBJ2-7; tentatively, D is TRBD1 (6 bases). For the CDR3, the DNA is TGTGCCAGCAGGCTGCGACAGGTTAACTCCTACGAGCAGTACTTC. Translating it yields CASRLRQVNSYEQYF.